What follows are 10 T cell receptor beta chains derived from one specimen sequenced in a study of CD8+ T cells in alopecia areata. It was cDNA, reverse transcribed from extracted RNA, that served as the sequencing template. Repertoires were generated with immunoSEQ multiplex PCR, while TCRdb's copy carries only in-frame clones and drops some. The table records 120,000 to 150,000 clones, around 87% of them present only once. Treatment reported: oral pan-JAK inhibitor, 5-10 mg twice daily. The sequencing here drew on CD8+ T cells sorted from blood, taken at week 4, from a patient treated with tofacitinib. The source of these receptors is a human donor with alopecia areata.

This chain uses TRBV2 with TRBJ2-1, with 10 bases matching TRBD2. The germline V gene encodes CDR1 SNHLY and CDR2 FYNNEI. CDR3 length: 15 residues. V trimming: 6 bases; J trimming: 5 bases; junction bases outside the gene matches: 7. The DNA for the CDR3 is TGTGCCAGCAGACCCGGGACTAGCGTAAACAATGAGCAGTTCTTC. Protein sequence: CASRPGTSVNNEQFF.

The V and J genes are TRBV7-6 and TRBJ1-5; no firm D call. CDR1 SGHVS and CDR2 FNYEAQ come from the germline V gene. The V end lost 6 bases, the J end lost 0 bases, and 12 bases lay between the germline ends. The CDR3 is 15 amino acids. The CDR3 region has the DNA TGTGCCAGCAGTCCCGGACGGGATAGCAATCAGCCCCAGCATTTT. Residues: CASSPGRDSNQPQHF.

The rearrangement joins TRBV13 to TRBJ2-7; unclear D gene. With 5 bases removed from V and 0 bases from J, the gap between germline ends came to 2 bases. The CDR3 length is 11 residues. CDR1 and CDR2 from the germline V gene are PRHDT and FYEKMQ (reference sequence). The CDR3 DNA reads as TGTGCCAGCAGCGTCTCCTACGAGCAGTACTTC. It translates to CASSVSYEQYF.

The rearrangement uses TRBV5-6 and TRBJ2-7, with 8 bases that match TRBD1. Germline CDR1 reads SGHDT; CDR2 reads YYEEEE. The junction had 3 bases not matched to a gene; V was cut back by 0 bases and J by 4 bases. This CDR3 spans 14 amino acids. The chain's CDR3 is CASSLGDRRYEQYF. In DNA, the CDR3 is TGTGCCAGCAGCTTGGGGGACAGGAGATACGAGCAGTACTTC.

The chain employs TRBV29-1 and TRBJ2-3, with 7 bases aligning to TRBD1. The CDR3 spans 14 residues. Losses at the gene ends were 6 bases for V and 0 bases for J; bases not matched to a gene: 6. Germline V lookup: CDR1 SQVTM, CDR2 ANQGSEA. The CDR3 DNA follows: TGCAGCGTGTGTAGGGGGCCGAGCACAGATACGCAGTATTTT. This sequence encodes CSVCRGPSTDTQYF.

The chain carries TRBV19 and TRBJ1-4; the D is unclear. This CDR3 contains 12 residues. The V gene lost 6 bases and the J gene lost 12 bases, with 14 bases spanning the gap. Germline CDR1 is LNHDA and CDR2 is SQIVND (reference sequence). The DNA of the CDR3 is TGTGCCAGTAGCCTACACGACAAACAACTGTTTTTT. It specifies CASSLHDKQLFF.

This clone occurred a few times. This chain links TRBV10-3 with TRBJ2-7, with a tentative D call TRBD2 (5 bases). Trimming pared 3 bases from V and 6 bases from J, leaving 15 bases between. Germline assignment: CDR1 ENHRY and CDR2 SYGVKD. The CDR3 has 14 residues. The CDR3 loop reads CAISEDGPRGEQYF. CDR3 sequence (DNA): TGTGCCATCAGTGAAGATGGGCCCCGGGGCGAGCAGTACTTC.

The chain links TRBV7-8 to TRBJ2-5; no reliable D call. The J call may be mistaken, given a closer DNA end match to TRBJ2-7. Germline CDR1 reads SGHVS; CDR2 reads FQNEAQ. The CDR3 is 14 residues long. CDR3 in amino acids: CASSKVPTLIEQYF. As DNA, the CDR3 is TGTGCCAGCAGCAAGGTTCCGACCCTCATCGAGCAGTACTTC.

The genes are TRBV19 and TRBJ2-5; D gene unclear. V lost 5 bases, J lost 4 bases, and 8 bases lay in between. This CDR3 is built from 12 residues. CDR1 is LNHDA, CDR2 SQIVND, per germline (reference sequence). This chain's CDR3 is CASSPLRETQYF. CDR3 sequence (DNA): TGTGCCAGTAGTCCCCTCAGAGAGACCCAGTACTTC.

This clone was observed a few times. The chain employs TRBV5-4 and TRBJ2-2; D gene unclear. The V end was cut by 2 bases, the J end by 6 bases, with 5 bases between. CDR1 is SGHNT and CDR2 is YYREEE in the germline V gene (reference sequence). This CDR3 region has 12 residues. CDR3 in DNA: TGTGCCAGCAGCTTTGGCTCCGGGGAGCTGTTTTTT. Translated, it gives CASSFGSGELFF.